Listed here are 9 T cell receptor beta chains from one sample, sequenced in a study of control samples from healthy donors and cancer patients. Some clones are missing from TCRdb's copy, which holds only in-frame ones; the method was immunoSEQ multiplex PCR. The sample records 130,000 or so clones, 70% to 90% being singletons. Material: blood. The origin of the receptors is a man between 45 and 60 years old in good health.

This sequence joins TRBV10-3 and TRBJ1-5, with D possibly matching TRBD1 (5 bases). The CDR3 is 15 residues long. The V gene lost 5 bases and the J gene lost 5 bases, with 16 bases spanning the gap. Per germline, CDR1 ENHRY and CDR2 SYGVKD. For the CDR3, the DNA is TGTGCCATCAGTTTAGGAGGGGAGAGCGATCAGCCCCAGCATTTT. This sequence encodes CAISLGGESDQPQHF.

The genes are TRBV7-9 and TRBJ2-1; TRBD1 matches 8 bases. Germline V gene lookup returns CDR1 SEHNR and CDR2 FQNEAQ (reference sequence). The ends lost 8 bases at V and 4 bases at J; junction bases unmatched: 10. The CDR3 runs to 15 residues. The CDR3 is CASHRQGAGYNEQFF. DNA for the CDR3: TGTGCCAGCCACCGTCAGGGGGCGGGATACAATGAGCAGTTCTTC. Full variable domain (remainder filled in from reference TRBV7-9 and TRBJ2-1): DTGVSQNPRHKITKRGQNVTFRCDPISEHNRLYWYRQTLGQGPEFLTYFQNEAQLEKSRLLSDRFSAERPKGSFSTLEIQRTEQGDSAMYLCASHRQGAGYNEQFFGPGTRLTVL.

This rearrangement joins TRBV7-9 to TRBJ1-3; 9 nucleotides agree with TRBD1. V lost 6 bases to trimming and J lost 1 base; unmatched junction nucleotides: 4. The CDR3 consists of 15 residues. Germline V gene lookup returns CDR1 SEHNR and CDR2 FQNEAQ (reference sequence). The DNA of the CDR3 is TGTGCCAGCAGACGGGACAGGGTATCTGGAAACACCATATATTTT. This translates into CASRRDRVSGNTIYF.

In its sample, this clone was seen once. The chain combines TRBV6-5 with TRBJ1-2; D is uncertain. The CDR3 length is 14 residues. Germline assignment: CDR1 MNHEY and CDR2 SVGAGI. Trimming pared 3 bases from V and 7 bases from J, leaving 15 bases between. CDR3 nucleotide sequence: TGTGCCAGCAGTTATCTCCCGGGGAGCGGTGGCTACACCTTC. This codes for CASSYLPGSGGYTF.

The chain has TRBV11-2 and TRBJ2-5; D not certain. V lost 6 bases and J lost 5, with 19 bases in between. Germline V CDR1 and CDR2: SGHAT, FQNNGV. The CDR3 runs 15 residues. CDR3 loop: CASSHGLGSEETQYF. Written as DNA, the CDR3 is TGTGCCAGCAGTCACGGTTTGGGATCCGAGGAGACCCAGTACTTC.

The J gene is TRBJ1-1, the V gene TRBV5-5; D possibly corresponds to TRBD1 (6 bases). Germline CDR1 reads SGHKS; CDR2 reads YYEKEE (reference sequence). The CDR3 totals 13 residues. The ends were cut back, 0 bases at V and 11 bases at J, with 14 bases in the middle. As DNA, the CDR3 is TGTGCCAGCAGCTTGGGGACGGCAGGGGCCGCTTTCTTT. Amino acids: CASSLGTAGAAFF.

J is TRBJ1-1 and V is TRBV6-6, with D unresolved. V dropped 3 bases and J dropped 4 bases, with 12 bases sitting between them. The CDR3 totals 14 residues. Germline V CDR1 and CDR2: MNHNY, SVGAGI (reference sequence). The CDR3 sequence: CASSYNRAGTEAFF. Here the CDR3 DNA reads TGTGCCAGCAGTTATAATAGGGCGGGCACTGAAGCTTTCTTT.

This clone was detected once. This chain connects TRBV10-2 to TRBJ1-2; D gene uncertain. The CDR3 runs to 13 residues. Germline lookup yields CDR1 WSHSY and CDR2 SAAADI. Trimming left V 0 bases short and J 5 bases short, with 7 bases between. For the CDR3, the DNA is TGCGCCAGCAGTGAGTCGATCTCGTATGGCTACACCTTC. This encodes CASSESISYGYTF.

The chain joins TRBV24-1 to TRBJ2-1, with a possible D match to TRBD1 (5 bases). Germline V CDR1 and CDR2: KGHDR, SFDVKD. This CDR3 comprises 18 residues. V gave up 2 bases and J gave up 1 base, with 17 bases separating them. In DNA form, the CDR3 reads TGTGCCACCAGTGATTCCCACCTGACAGTCGTATCCTACAATGAGCAGTTCTTC. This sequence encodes CATSDSHLTVVSYNEQFF.